This T cell receptor beta chain originates from a study of CD4 T cells in relation to SARS-CoV-2 and coronaviruses. Sequencing was performed with immunoSEQ multiplex PCR; in TCRdb, only in-frame clones are kept and a portion is missing. The sample contains about 15,000 clones, roughly 80% of which appear only once. About this clone itself: Its specificity is unknown.

Unexposed donor CD4+ T cells date from 2011-2018, before the COVID-19 pandemic. The cells were cultured for 10 days before CD4+ T cells were isolated. This CDR3 is 15 amino acids long. The germline V gene encodes CDR1 KGHSH and CDR2 LQKENI. The ends lost 4 bases at V and 8 bases at J; junction bases unmatched: 5. V is TRBV18 and J is TRBJ2-1; 13 nucleotides match TRBD2. This receptor was identified in a human donor in good health. The sequenced material came from CD4+ T cells from PBMCs, cultured in vitro. This CDR3 reads CASSQGTSGIDEQFF. CDR3 DNA: TGTGCCAGCTCACAGGGGACTAGCGGGATCGATGAGCAGTTCTTC.